This T cell receptor (beta chain) stems from a study of control samples from healthy donors and cancer patients. The method was immunoSEQ multiplex PCR; TCRdb's version includes in-frame clones alone and lacks a portion of them. The profile shows roughly 55,000 clones, 88% of them singletons. CDR1 is SGHNT, CDR2 YYREEE, per germline (reference sequence). There are 16 residues in the CDR3. V was clipped by 0 bases and J by 0 bases, with 11 bases between them. The sequence was collected from a man over 45 in good health. The sequencing sample was made of blood. The chain couples TRBV5-4 to TRBJ2-3; no clear D. The CDR3 DNA sequence: TGTGCCAGCAGCTTGGTTGGCGCCACTAGCACAGATACGCAGTATTTT. Encoded protein: CASSLVGATSTDTQYF.